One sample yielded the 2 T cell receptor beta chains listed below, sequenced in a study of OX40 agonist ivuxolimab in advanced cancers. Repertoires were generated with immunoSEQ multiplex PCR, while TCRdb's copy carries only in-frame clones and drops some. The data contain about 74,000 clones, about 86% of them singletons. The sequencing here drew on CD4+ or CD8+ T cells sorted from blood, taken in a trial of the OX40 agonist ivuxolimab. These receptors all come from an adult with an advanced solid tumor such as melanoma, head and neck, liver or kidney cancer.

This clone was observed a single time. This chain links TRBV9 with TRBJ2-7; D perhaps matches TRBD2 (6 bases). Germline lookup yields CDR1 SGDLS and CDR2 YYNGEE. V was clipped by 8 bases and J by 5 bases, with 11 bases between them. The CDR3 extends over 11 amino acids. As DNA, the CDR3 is TGTGCCAGTGGAGGGGACCACGAGCAGTACGTC. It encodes CASGGDHEQYV.

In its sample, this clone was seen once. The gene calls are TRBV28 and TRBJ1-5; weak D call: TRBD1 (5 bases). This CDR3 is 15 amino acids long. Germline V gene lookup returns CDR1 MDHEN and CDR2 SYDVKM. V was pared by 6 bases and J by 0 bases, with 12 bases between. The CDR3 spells CASSPRGYSNQPQHF. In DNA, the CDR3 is TGTGCCAGCAGCCCACGGGGGTATAGCAATCAGCCCCAGCATTTT.